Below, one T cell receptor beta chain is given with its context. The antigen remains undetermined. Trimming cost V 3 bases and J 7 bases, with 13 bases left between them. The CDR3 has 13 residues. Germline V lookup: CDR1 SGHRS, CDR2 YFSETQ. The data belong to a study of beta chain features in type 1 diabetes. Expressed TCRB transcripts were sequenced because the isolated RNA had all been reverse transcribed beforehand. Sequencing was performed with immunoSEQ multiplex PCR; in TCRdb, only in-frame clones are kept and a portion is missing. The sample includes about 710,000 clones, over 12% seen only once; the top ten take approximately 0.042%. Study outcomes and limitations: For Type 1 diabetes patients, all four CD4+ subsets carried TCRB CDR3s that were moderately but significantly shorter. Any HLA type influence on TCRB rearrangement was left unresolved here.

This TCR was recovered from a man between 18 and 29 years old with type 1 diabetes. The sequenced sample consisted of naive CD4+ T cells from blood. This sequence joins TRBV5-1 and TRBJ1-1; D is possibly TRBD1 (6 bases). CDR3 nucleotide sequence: TGCGCCAGCAGCTCCGGACAGACCAATGAAGCTTTCTTT. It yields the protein CASSSGQTNEAFF.